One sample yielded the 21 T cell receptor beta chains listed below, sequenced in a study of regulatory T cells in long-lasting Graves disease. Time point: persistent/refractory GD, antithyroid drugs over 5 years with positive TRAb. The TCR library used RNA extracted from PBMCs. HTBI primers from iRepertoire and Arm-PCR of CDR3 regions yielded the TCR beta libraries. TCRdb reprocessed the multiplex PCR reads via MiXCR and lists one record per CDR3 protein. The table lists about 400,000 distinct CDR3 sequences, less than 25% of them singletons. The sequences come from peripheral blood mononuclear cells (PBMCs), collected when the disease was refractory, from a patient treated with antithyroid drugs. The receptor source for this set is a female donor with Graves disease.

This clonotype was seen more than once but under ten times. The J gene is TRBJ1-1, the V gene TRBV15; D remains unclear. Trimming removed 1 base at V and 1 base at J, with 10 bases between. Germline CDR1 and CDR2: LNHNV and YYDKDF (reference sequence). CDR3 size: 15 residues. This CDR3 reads CATSRGHAGNTEAFF. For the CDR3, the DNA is TGTGCCACCAGCAGAGGACACGCCGGGAACACTGAAGCTTTCTTT.

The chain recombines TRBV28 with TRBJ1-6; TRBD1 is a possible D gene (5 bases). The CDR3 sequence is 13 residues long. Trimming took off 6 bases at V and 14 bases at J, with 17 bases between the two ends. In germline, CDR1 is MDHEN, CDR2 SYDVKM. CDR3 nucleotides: TGTGCCAGCAGGGGACCGGGTATTGGGGCCCTCCACTTT. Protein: CASRGPGIGALHF.

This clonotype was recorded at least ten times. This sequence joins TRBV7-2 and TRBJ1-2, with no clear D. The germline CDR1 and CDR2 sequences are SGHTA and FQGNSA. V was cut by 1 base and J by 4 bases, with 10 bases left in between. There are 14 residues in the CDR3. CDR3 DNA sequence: TGTGCCAGCAGCTTAGACGGTCGGATCTATGGCTACACCTTC. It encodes CASSLDGRIYGYTF.

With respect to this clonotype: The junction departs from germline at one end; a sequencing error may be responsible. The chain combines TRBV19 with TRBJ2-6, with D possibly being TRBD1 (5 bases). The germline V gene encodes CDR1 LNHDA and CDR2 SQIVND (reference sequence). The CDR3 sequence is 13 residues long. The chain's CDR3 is CASGWSGANVPTF. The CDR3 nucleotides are TGTGCCAGTGGTTGGTCTGGGGCCAACGTCCCGACTTTC. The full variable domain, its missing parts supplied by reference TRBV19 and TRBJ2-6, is DGGITQSPKYLFRKEGQNVTLSCEQNLNHDAMYWYRQDPGQGLRLIYYSQIVNDFQKGDIAEGYSVSREKKESFPLTVTSAQKNPTAFYLCASGWSGANVPTFGAGSRLTVL.

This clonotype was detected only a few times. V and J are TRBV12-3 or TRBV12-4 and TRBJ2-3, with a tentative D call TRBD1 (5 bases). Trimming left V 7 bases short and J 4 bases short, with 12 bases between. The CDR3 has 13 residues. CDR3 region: CASKPDNSDTQYF. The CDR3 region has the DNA TGTGCCAGCAAACCGGACAATTCAGATACGCAGTATTTT.

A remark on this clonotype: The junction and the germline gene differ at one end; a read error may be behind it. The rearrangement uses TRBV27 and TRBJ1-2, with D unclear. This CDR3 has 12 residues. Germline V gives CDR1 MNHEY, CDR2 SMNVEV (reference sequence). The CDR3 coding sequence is TGTGCCAGCCCGGGAGGGTCAACATTTTTTAGGTTC. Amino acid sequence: CASPGGSTFFRF.

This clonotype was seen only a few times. The CDR3 DNA reads TGTGCCAGCAGGGGACCGGGACAGGGGAGGACTAGCGGACCAACCTACTCCTACAATGAGCAGTTCTTC. The encoded protein is CASRGPGQGRTSGPTYSYNEQFF. The V and J genes are TRBV28 and TRBJ2-1; either TRBD1 or TRBD2 may supply D (10 bases each). Per germline, CDR1 MDHEN and CDR2 SYDVKM. This CDR3 contains 23 residues. Trimming cost V 6 bases and J 0 bases, with 36 bases left between them.

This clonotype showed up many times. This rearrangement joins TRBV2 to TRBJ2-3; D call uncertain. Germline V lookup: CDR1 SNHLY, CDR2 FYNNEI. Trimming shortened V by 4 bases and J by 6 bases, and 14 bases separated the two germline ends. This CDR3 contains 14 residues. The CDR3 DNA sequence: TGTGCCAGCAGTGGATCGGCCCAGAGGGATACGCAGTATTTT. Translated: CASSGSAQRDTQYF.

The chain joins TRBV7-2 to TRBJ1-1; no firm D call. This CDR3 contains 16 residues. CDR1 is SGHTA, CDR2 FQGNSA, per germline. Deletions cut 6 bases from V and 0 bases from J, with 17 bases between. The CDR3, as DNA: TGTGCCAGCAGTTTTCACACTGGGCTGATGAACACTGAAGCTTTCTTT. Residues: CASSFHTGLMNTEAFF. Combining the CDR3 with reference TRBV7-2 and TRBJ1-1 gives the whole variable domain GAGVSQSPSNKVTEKGKDVELRCDPISGHTALYWYRQSLGQGLEFLIYFQGNSAPDKSGLPSDRFSAERTGGSVSTLTIQRTQQEDSAVYLCASSFHTGLMNTEAFFGQGTRLTVV.

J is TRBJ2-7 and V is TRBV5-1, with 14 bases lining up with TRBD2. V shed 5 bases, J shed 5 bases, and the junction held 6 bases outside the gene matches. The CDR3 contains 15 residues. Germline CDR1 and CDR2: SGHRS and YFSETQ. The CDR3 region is CASRKRTSGRNEQYF. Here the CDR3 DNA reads TGCGCCAGCAGGAAGCGGACTAGCGGGAGGAACGAGCAGTACTTC.

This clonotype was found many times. This CDR3 is CASSSYQGTQPQHF. CDR3 sequence (DNA): TGTGCCAGCAGTAGTTATCAGGGAACTCAGCCCCAGCATTTT. The chain joins TRBV6-1 to TRBJ1-5; D is perhaps TRBD1 (5 bases). The CDR3 covers 14 residues. The germline V gene encodes CDR1 MNHNS and CDR2 SASEGT. Deletions cut 5 bases from V and 6 bases from J, with 14 bases between.

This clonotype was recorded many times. CDR3 coding DNA: TGTGCCAGCAGCGGACCGCGTCTGGGAACTAATGAAAAACTGTTTTTT. Protein sequence: CASSGPRLGTNEKLFF. The V and J genes are TRBV11-1 and TRBJ1-4; D is uncertain. Germline CDR1 SGHAT, CDR2 FQDESV (reference sequence). This CDR3 is built from 16 residues. V lost 5 bases, J lost 1 base, and 14 bases lay in between.

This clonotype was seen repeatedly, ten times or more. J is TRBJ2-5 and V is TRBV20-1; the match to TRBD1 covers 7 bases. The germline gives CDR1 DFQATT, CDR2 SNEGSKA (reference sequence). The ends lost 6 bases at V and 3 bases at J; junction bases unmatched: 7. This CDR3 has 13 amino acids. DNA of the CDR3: TGCAGTGCGACTACAGGGGTCGAAGAGACCCAGTACTTC. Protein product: CSATTGVEETQYF.

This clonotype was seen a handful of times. CDR3 in amino acids: CASSLSVVWTSARELFF. The CDR3 nucleotides read TGTGCCAGCAGTTTATCCGTCGTGTGGACTAGCGCTCGGGAGCTGTTTTTT. The chain is built from TRBV28 and TRBJ2-2, with 9 bases lining up with TRBD2. Losses at the gene ends were 1 base for V and 9 bases for J; bases not matched to a gene: 12. The CDR3 is made up of 17 amino acids. Germline loops: CDR1 MDHEN, CDR2 SYDVKM.

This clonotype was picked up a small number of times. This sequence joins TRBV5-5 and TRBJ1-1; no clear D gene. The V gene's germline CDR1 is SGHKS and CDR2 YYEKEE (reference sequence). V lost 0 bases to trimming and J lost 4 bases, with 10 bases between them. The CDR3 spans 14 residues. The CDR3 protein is CASSLEMLATEAFF. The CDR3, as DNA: TGTGCCAGCAGCTTGGAGATGCTGGCCACTGAAGCTTTCTTT. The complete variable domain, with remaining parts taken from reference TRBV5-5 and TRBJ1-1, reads DAGVTQSPTHLIKTRGQQVTLRCSPISGHKSVSWYQQVLGQGPQFIFQYYEKEERGRGNFPDRFSARQFPNYSSELNVNALLLGDSALYLCASSLEMLATEAFFGQGTRLTVV.

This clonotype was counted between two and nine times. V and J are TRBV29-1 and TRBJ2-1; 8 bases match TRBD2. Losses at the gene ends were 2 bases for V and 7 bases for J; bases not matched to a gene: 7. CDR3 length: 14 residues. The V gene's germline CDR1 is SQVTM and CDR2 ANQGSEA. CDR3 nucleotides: TGCAGCGTTGAAAGCGGGGGCCCTTTTAATGAGCAGTTCTTC. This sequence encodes CSVESGGPFNEQFF.

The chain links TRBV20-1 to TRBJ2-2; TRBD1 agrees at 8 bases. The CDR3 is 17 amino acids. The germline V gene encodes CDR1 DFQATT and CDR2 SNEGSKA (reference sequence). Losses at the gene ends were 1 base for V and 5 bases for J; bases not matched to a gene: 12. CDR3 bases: TGCAGTGCTAGAGTCTCCCCCGGACAGGGCGTAACCGGGGAGCTGTTTTTT. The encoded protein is CSARVSPGQGVTGELFF.

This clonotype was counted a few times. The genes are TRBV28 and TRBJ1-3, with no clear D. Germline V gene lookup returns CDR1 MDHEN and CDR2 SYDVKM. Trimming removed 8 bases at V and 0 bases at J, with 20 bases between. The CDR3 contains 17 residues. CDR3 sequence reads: CASHTRPGNPSGNTIYF. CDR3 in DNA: TGTGCCAGCCACACCCGCCCCGGAAACCCCTCTGGAAACACCATATATTTT. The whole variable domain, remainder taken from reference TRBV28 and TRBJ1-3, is DVKVTQSSRYLVKRTGEKVFLECVQDMDHENMFWYRQDPGLGLRLIYFSYDVKMKEKGDIPEGYSVSREKKERFSLILESASTNQTSMYLCASHTRPGNPSGNTIYFGEGSWLTVV.

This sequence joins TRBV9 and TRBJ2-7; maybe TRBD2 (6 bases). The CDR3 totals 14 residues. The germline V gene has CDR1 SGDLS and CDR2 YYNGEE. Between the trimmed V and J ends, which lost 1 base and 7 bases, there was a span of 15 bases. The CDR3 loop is CASSVRAQGGEQYF. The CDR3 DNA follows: TGTGCCAGCAGCGTACGGGCCCAGGGAGGAGAGCAGTACTTC.

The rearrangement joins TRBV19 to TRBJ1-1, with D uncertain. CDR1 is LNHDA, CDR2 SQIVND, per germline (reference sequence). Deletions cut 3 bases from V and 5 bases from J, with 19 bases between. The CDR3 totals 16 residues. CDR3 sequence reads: CASSIVPVSRSTEAFF. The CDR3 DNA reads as TGTGCCAGTAGTATTGTCCCCGTAAGTCGGTCGACTGAAGCTTTCTTT.

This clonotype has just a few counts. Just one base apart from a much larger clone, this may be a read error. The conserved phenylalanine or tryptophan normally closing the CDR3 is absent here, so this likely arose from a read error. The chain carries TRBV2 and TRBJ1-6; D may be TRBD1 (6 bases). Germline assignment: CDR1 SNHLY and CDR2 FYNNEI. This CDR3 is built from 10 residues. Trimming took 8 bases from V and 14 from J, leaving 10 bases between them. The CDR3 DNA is TGTGCCAGCGGGACACTAGCCCTCCACCTT. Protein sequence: CASGTLALHL.